This T cell receptor beta chain is drawn from a study of cytomegalovirus exposure and HLA in healthy donors. Study as a whole: Across 300 to 400 genotyped donors, about 81% landed in the Caucasian-associated ancestry cluster.

With respect to this clone: Its antigen is not identified.

Study observations and caveats: CMV serostatus was the sole immune exposure information available. Cytomegalovirus-associated TCR beta chains were listed, numbering roughly 150. A few CMV-associated chains proved CMV antigen-specific in vitro.

The PCR ran on 60 Vbeta and 13 Jbeta primers. Clones were read by immunoSEQ multiplex PCR, and TCRdb kept only the in-frame ones, dropping some. The sample shows some 160,000 clones, around 75% of them seen only once. This CDR3 region has 13 residues. Germline CDR1 reads MGHDK; CDR2 reads SYGVNS. Trimming took off 8 bases at V and 0 bases at J, with 10 bases between the two ends. Sequenced sample: PBMCs. The genes are TRBV25-1 and TRBJ1-2, with D perhaps TRBD1 (5 bases). This receptor was identified in a woman between 40 and 50 years old in good health and CMV-seronegative. The CDR3 loop reads CASAMTANYGYTF. The CDR3, as DNA: TGTGCCAGCGCGATGACAGCTAACTATGGCTACACCTTC.